The table lists the clone carrying this TCR beta chain with many counts. This sample was included in a study of neurological immune-mediated disorders. The cDNA was generated through 5'RACE incorporating 10-nucleotide random UMIs. From 15-18 subjects, over 160 million TCR-beta sequences were obtained in each sequencing run. Each CDR3 protein is one row after TCRdb ran MiXCR on the 5' RACE reads. Altogether about 50,000 distinct CDR3 sequences are present, over 15% being singletons, with the ten largest covering about 4.7%. Sequenced: PBMCs. The receptor comes from a man between 60 and 75 years old in good health.

The CDR3 loop reads CASSDPTKQASYEQYF. In DNA, the CDR3 is TGTGCCAGCAGCGATCCGACAAAGCAGGCCTCCTACGAGCAGTACTTC. This chain links TRBV5-4 with TRBJ2-7; D remains unclear. CDR3 length: 16 amino acids. The germline V gene has CDR1 SGHNT and CDR2 YYREEE (reference sequence). V was trimmed by 4 bases and J by 0 bases, leaving 17 bases between them.